This T cell receptor (beta chain) was captured in a study of blood T cell repertoires in COVID-19. In the study overall: COVID-19 samples collected from the United States, Italy and Spain covered acute and convalescent phases. Sources were T cells, B-cell-depleted T cells, or PBMCs; the material itself was cDNA or gDNA.

Sequencing used immunoSEQ multiplex PCR; TCRdb keeps in-frame clones, though not all of them. The data contain fewer than 400,000 clones, over 85% of them seen just once; the ten biggest clones take up 1.5% to 2%. V lost 3 bases, J lost 6 bases, and 21 bases lay in between. The CDR3 is 15 amino acids. Germline values: CDR1 SQVTM, CDR2 ANQGSEA. This chain uses TRBV29-1 with TRBJ2-7, with D tentatively TRBD1 (6 bases). Sequenced material: peripheral blood. The receptor's source is a woman in her twenties or thirties with COVID-19, enrolled during active disease. The CDR3 protein is CSVEDSSRAPLEQYF. CDR3 DNA sequence: TGCAGCGTTGAGGACAGTAGCAGGGCCCCGCTCGAGCAGTACTTC.